Each of the 21 T cell receptor beta chains below was sequenced from the same sample in a study of a mutant IDH1 vaccine in newly diagnosed glioma. TCRdb's copy holds only in-frame clones and misses some; the assay was immunoSEQ multiplex PCR. The sample lists over 50,000 clones, 75% to 90% occurring once. Antigens for these TCRs are unknown. Time point here: week 5, during vaccination. Every vaccine dose comprised 300 ug of mutant IDH1 20-mer peptide plus topical imiquimod. This sample comprised PBMCs, obtained from a glioma patient whose treatment included an IDH1 peptide vaccine. These TCRs come from a middle-aged woman with glioma.

The rearrangement uses TRBV19 and TRBJ1-5; 8 bases line up with TRBD1. CDR1 is LNHDA, CDR2 SQIVND, per germline (reference sequence). Losses at the gene ends were 6 bases for V and 2 bases for J; bases not matched to a gene: 6. This CDR3 is 15 amino acids long. The CDR3 DNA follows: TGTGCCAGTAGCCCAGGGGGCGCAGGCAATCAGCCCCAGCATTTT. Protein product: CASSPGGAGNQPQHF.

This rearrangement joins TRBV6-1 to TRBJ1-2; D possibly corresponds to TRBD1 (5 bases). Trimming cost V 4 bases and J 5 bases, with 8 bases left between them. The CDR3 contains 12 residues. Germline V gene data show CDR1 as MNHNS and CDR2 as SASEGT. CDR3 region: CASSVGPYGYTF. The CDR3 DNA is TGTGCCAGCAGTGTGGGACCTTATGGCTACACCTTC.

The J gene is TRBJ2-7, the V gene TRBV2; D unclear. The germline gives CDR1 SNHLY, CDR2 FYNNEI. Trimming pared 6 bases from V and 6 bases from J, leaving 12 bases between. The CDR3 loop spans 12 amino acids. CDR3 in amino acids: CASSRAWGEQYF. For the CDR3, the DNA is TGTGCCAGCAGCCGGGCCTGGGGCGAGCAGTACTTC.

The gene calls are TRBV27 and TRBJ2-7; D possibly corresponds to TRBD1 (7 bases). Trimming pared 3 bases from V and 3 bases from J, leaving 15 bases between. Germline lookup yields CDR1 MNHEY and CDR2 SMNVEV (reference sequence). The CDR3 runs to 15 residues. CDR3 residues: CASSFGRGVGYEQYF. The CDR3 nucleotides are TGTGCCAGCAGTTTCGGCAGGGGGGTAGGCTACGAGCAGTACTTC.

The J gene is TRBJ2-3, the V gene TRBV10-3, with D maybe TRBD2 (8 bases). CDR3 length: 17 residues. Between the trimmed V and J ends, which lost 6 bases and 2 bases, there was a span of 21 bases. Germline assignment: CDR1 ENHRY and CDR2 SYGVKD. The CDR3 DNA follows: TGTGCCATCAGGGAGGGGGCCGGGGGGGCTTTCACAGATACGCAGTATTTT. The encoded protein is CAIREGAGGAFTDTQYF.

This clone has just one count. The chain joins TRBV5-1 to TRBJ1-1; D remains unclear. Trimming removed 0 bases from V and 2 bases from J, with 11 bases in between. Germline-derived CDR1 and CDR2 are SGHRS and YFSETQ. There are 15 residues in the CDR3. The CDR3 DNA reads as TGCGCCAGCAGCTTGGAAGGGTCAGCTAACACTGAAGCTTTCTTT. Translated, it gives CASSLEGSANTEAFF.

This clone showed up just a few times. One end of the junction does not line up with germline, which may come from a read error. The chain recombines TRBV19 with TRBJ1-1; possibly TRBD1 for D (6 bases). Germline values: CDR1 LNHDA, CDR2 SQIVND (reference sequence). The CDR3 sequence is 14 residues long. Written as DNA, the CDR3 is TGTGCCAGTAGTGTAGACAGGACCCGAACTGAAGCTTTCTTT. It encodes CASSVDRTRTEAFF.

The chain couples TRBV19 to TRBJ1-1; D gene unclear. This CDR3 contains 12 residues. The germline CDR1 and CDR2 sequences are LNHDA and SQIVND (reference sequence). V was trimmed by 4 bases and J by 1 base, leaving 4 bases between them. CDR3 in DNA: TGTGCCAGTAGTACGGGGAACACTGAAGCTTTCTTT. As protein: CASSTGNTEAFF.

J is TRBJ1-2 and V is TRBV30, with D possibly being TRBD1 (5 bases). The CDR3 is 13 residues long. Trimming took off 7 bases at V and 8 bases at J, with 20 bases between the two ends. Per germline, CDR1 GTSNPN and CDR2 SVGIG (reference sequence). The CDR3 nucleotides are TGTGCCTTACAGGATTCCGCATGGAGGGGCTACACCTTC. Amino acids: CALQDSAWRGYTF.

The chain is built from TRBV30 and TRBJ1-3, with no clear D. V was shortened by 0 bases and J by 0 bases, with 15 bases between the two germline ends. The CDR3 contains 17 residues. Germline loops: CDR1 GTSNPN, CDR2 SVGIG (reference sequence). DNA of the CDR3: TGTGCCTGGAGTGTAGATGGGCAGCTTCTCTCTGGAAACACCATATATTTT. Amino acids: CAWSVDGQLLSGNTIYF.

This chain joins TRBV6-5 and TRBJ1-5; D unresolved. The germline gives CDR1 MNHEY, CDR2 SVGAGI. The CDR3 extends over 14 amino acids. V lost 5 bases, J lost 0 bases, and 8 bases lay in between. The CDR3 here is CASSLAYSNQPQHF. The CDR3 coding sequence is TGTGCCAGCAGTCTCGCCTATAGCAATCAGCCCCAGCATTTT.

CDR3 bases: TGTGCCAGCAGTGAGGCAGTTTCACCTCCTAATTCACCCCTCCACTTT. This translates into CASSEAVSPPNSPLHF. V is TRBV25-1 and J is TRBJ1-6; no firm D call. In germline, CDR1 is MGHDK, CDR2 SYGVNS. Trimming removed 3 bases from V and 6 bases from J, with 15 bases in between. The CDR3 length is 16 residues.

The CDR3 coding sequence is TGCGCCAGCAGCTTGCTAGTGGGACAGGGGACCGAGCAGTACTTC. As protein: CASSLLVGQGTEQYF. This chain links TRBV5-1 with TRBJ2-7; TRBD1 aligns across 10 bases. The germline gives CDR1 SGHRS, CDR2 YFSETQ. V dropped 1 base and J dropped 6; count of bases not matched to a gene: 7. The CDR3 runs to 15 residues.

This clone was recorded only once. The chain couples TRBV11-2 to TRBJ2-7; a weak D match, TRBD1 (5 bases). V lost 2 bases and J lost 2, with 10 bases in between. CDR3 length: 14 amino acids. In germline, CDR1 is SGHAT, CDR2 FQNNGV. The CDR3 DNA is TGTGCCAGCAGCTTACACGGACACGCCTACGAGCAGTACTTC. This gives the protein CASSLHGHAYEQYF.

The chain couples TRBV5-1 to TRBJ2-3, with 7 bases identical to TRBD2. V lost 0 bases, J lost 6 bases, and 10 bases stayed unmatched. CDR1 and CDR2 (germline): SGHRS, YFSETQ. The CDR3 is 16 amino acids. The CDR3 region has the DNA TGCGCCAGCAGCTTGGGGGCGGGGGAAGTCACGGATACGCAGTATTTT. Translated: CASSLGAGEVTDTQYF.

The V call is TRBV25-1, the J call TRBJ2-3, with a tentative D call TRBD2 (5 bases). V lost 2 bases, J lost 0 bases, and 6 bases lay in between. The germline CDR1 and CDR2 sequences are MGHDK and SYGVNS. The CDR3 has 14 amino acids. The CDR3 region has the DNA TGTGCCAGCAGTGAAGGGGAGAGCACAGATACGCAGTATTTT. This sequence encodes CASSEGESTDTQYF.

A single count supports this clone. The J gene is TRBJ1-4, the V gene TRBV28; D is possibly TRBD1 (6 bases). The germline CDR1 and CDR2 sequences are MDHEN and SYDVKM. V lost 6 bases to trimming and J lost 2 bases, with 13 bases between them. The CDR3 extends over 15 amino acids. Here the CDR3 reads CASRQGWGTNEKLFF. As DNA, the CDR3 is TGTGCCAGCAGGCAGGGGTGGGGGACTAATGAAAAACTGTTTTTT.

The sample holds a few counts of this clone. The rearrangement links TRBV4-1 to TRBJ1-5, with TRBD1 matching 7 bases. This CDR3 is 16 amino acids long. Germline V gives CDR1 MGHRA, CDR2 YSYEKL. The ends lost 4 bases at V and 2 bases at J; junction bases unmatched: 8. CDR3 DNA: TGCGCCAGCAGCCCAACCGGGACAGTAGGCAATCAGCCCCAGCATTTT. It yields the protein CASSPTGTVGNQPQHF.

This sequence joins TRBV19 and TRBJ1-2; D unclear. V was pared by 6 bases and J by 6 bases, with 5 bases between. CDR3 length: 10 amino acids. Germline V gives CDR1 LNHDA, CDR2 SQIVND (reference sequence). The CDR3: CASSGDGYTF. In DNA form, the CDR3 reads TGTGCCAGTAGCGGGGATGGCTACACCTTC.

CDR3 nucleotide sequence: TGTGCCAGCAGTTTGCCCCAGGGGACTAACTATGGCTACACCTTC. This gives the protein CASSLPQGTNYGYTF. V usage is TRBV28 and J usage is TRBJ1-2; possibly TRBD1 for D (6 bases). V lost 3 bases and J 0 bases, leaving 11 bases between the germline ends. Germline-derived CDR1 and CDR2 are MDHEN and SYDVKM. The CDR3 runs 15 residues.

The table lists this clone with a count of one. V gene TRBV5-8 combines with J gene TRBJ2-5; 7 bases align to TRBD1. The germline CDR1 and CDR2 sequences are SGHTS and YDEGEE. Germline trimming cut 4 bases from V and 5 bases from J; bases unmatched to any gene: 5. The CDR3 covers 13 residues. The CDR3 bases are TGTGCCAGCAGCCTAGGGGGCATGGAGACCCAGTACTTC. Its protein product is CASSLGGMETQYF.